The 5 T cell receptor beta chains below all came from one sample that was sequenced in a study of neurological immune-mediated disorders. TCRdb passed the 5' RACE reads through MiXCR, listing each CDR3 protein once. The sample consists of 70,000 or so distinct CDR3 sequences, 3.2% of them appearing once. The material sequenced was PBMCs. The origin of the receptors is a woman in her forties or fifties with multiple sclerosis.

The chain is built from TRBV6-5 and TRBJ2-7; 9 bases fit TRBD1. Per the germline V gene, CDR1 is MNHEY and CDR2 is SVGAGI. CDR3 size: 14 residues. J was trimmed by 1 base and V by 6 bases; bases with no gene match: 4. The CDR3 DNA is TGTGCCAGCAGGCCCGGGACAGGGTCCTACGAGCAGTACGTC. Protein product: CASRPGTGSYEQYV.

This clonotype was recorded many times. This rearrangement joins TRBV20-1 to TRBJ2-7, with D possibly TRBD1 on 6 matching bases. CDR1 is DFQATT and CDR2 is SNEGSKA in the germline V gene (reference sequence). V lost 7 bases, J lost 0 bases, and 10 bases lay in between. This CDR3 is 12 amino acids long. The CDR3 DNA reads TGCAGTGTCAGGACAGTCTCCTACGAGCAGTACTTC. Translated, it gives CSVRTVSYEQYF.

A word on this clonotype: At one end, the junction sequence differs from germline, possibly due to a read error. The chain links TRBV27 to TRBJ1-5, with a weak D call TRBD1 (6 bases). The CDR3 length is 16 residues. In germline, CDR1 is MNHEY, CDR2 SMNVEV (reference sequence). The CDR3 DNA is TGCACCAGCAGTACCGGGACATCCCACGGGGATCAGCCCCAGCATTTT. Its translation: CTSSTGTSHGDQPQHF.

There are many counts of this clonotype. The chain carries TRBV6-5 and TRBJ2-3; 8 nucleotides align to TRBD2. The CDR3 consists of 20 residues. J gave up 3 bases and V 0 bases, and 17 bases lay outside the gene matches. Germline CDR1 reads MNHEY; CDR2 reads SVGAGI. The CDR3 loop reads CASSYSFFSNSGRATDTQYF. The CDR3 DNA follows: TGTGCCAGCAGTTACTCGTTCTTTTCCAACAGCGGGAGAGCTACAGATACGCAGTATTTT.

This clonotype was seen many times. The chain recombines TRBV20-1 with TRBJ2-7, with no clear D. V lost 0 bases and J lost 1, with 13 bases in between. This CDR3 comprises 15 residues. From germline, CDR1 is DFQATT and CDR2 SNEGSKA (reference sequence). The CDR3 DNA follows: TGCAGTGCTAGAGATCCCGGACGGGTGTCCTACGAGCAGTACTTC. This translates into CSARDPGRVSYEQYF.